This T cell receptor (beta chain) emerged from a study of T cells in Graves' hyperthyroidism and ophthalmopathy. This clonotype came up many times. RNA transcripts provided the source from which TCR beta CDR3 regions were amplified. A set of HTBI primers served as the primers for a first-round RT-PCR of the TCR CDR3. TCRdb processed the multiplex PCR reads anew with MiXCR; each CDR3 protein has one entry. The sample has around 580,000 distinct CDR3 sequences; roughly 46% are singletons. CDR3 size: 13 residues. Germline assignment: CDR1 SGHTA and CDR2 FQGTGA. Trimming pared 5 bases from V and 3 bases from J, leaving 10 bases between.

The receptor was isolated from a woman between 18 and 29 years old with Graves' hyperthyroidism. The genes are TRBV7-3 and TRBJ2-5; D is perhaps TRBD2 (5 bases). The sequencing input was peripheral blood or thyroid tissue (not recorded which). CDR3 bases: TGTGCCAGCAGCCTAGCAGTCGAAGAGACCCAGTACTTC. It specifies CASSLAVEETQYF. The variable domain in full, completed from reference TRBV7-3 and TRBJ2-5, reads GAGVSQTPSNKVTEKGKYVELRCDPISGHTALYWYRQSLGQGPEFLIYFQGTGAADDSGLPNDRFFAVRPEGSVSTLKIQRTERGDSAVYLCASSLAVEETQYFGPGTRLLVL.